The T cell receptor beta chain under discussion was sequenced for a study of cytomegalovirus exposure and HLA in healthy donors. Study-level results: Among TCR beta chains, those listed as cytomegalovirus-associated numbered over 150. Segments of the TCR beta V type were, in most cases, productive about 87% or about 30% of the time in an earlier analysis. Confirmation in vitro established that a few CMV-associated chains were specific for CMV antigens.

Trimming cost V 1 base and J 9 bases, with 13 bases left between them. Per the germline V gene, CDR1 is SEHNR and CDR2 is FQNEAQ (reference sequence). The CDR3 runs 14 residues. Researchers ran the PCR with 60 Vbeta and 13 Jbeta primers. Sequenced by immunoSEQ multiplex PCR; TCRdb stores in-frame clones only, minus some. The sample lists some 150,000 clones; less than 80% were seen once. On this clone itself: The antigen remains unidentified.

What was sequenced was PBMCs. The clonotype was recovered from a female donor in good health and CMV-seronegative. The V gene is TRBV7-9, the J gene TRBJ1-5; D is uncertain. The CDR3 is CASSLDSQYWPQHF. As DNA, the CDR3 is TGTGCCAGCAGCTTAGACAGCCAATATTGGCCCCAGCATTTT.